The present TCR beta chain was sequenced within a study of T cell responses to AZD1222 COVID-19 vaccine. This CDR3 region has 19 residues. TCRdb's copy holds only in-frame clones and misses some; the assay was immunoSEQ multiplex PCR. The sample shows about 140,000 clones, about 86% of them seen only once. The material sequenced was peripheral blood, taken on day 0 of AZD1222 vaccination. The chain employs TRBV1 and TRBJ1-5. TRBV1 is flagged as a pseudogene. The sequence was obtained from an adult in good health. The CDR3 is CTSSLRWVGGNNSNQPQHF. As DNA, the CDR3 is TGCACCAGCAGCCTAAGATGGGTCGGAGGGAATAATAGCAATCAGCCCCAGCATTTT.